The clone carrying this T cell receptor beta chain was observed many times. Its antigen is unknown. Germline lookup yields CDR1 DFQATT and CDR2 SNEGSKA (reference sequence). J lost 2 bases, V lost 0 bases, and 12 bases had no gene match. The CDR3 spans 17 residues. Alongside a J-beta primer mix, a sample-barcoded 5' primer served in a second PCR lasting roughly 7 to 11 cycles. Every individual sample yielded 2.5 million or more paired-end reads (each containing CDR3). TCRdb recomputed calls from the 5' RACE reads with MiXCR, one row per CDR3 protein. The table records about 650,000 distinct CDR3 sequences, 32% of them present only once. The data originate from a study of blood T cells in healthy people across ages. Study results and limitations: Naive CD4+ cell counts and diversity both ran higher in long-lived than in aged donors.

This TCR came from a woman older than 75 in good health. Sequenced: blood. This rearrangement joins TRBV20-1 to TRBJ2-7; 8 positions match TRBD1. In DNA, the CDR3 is TGCAGTGCTAGAGATCTCCGGACCGGACAGGGAACCTACGAGCAGTACTTC. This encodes CSARDLRTGQGTYEQYF.